This TCR beta chain was recovered during a study of blood T cell repertoires in COVID-19 (dated by TCRdb to about 2020). Regarding the complete study: Samples covering the acute and convalescent phases of COVID-19 were provided by collaborators in the United States, Italy and Spain. Sample metadata almost always included a de-identified subject ID, COVID-19 status, age in years and sex. HLA class I and class II types, where available, came from metadata supplied by the sample provider rather than from assay-based typing. Deeply sampled blood TCRbeta repertoires from subjects exposed to, actively infected with, or recovered from COVID-19 were included in the dataset. The material from the prospective study consisted of cDNA or gDNA derived from T cells, B-cell-depleted T cells, or PBMCs. Samples came from the ongoing ImmuneRACE study (first 160 participants) plus 1,254 subjects from 6 global collaborators. The repertoires were made available in a free public database intended to serve as a resource for research on the immune response to SARS-CoV-2.

General conclusions and limits of the study: The quantity of clinical and demographic metadata differed by source and by participant and was supplied without curation.

The germline V gene gives CDR1 as SGHTA and CDR2 as FQGNSA. V was cut back by 0 bases and J by 1 base, leaving a gap of 6 bases between them. The CDR3 runs 15 amino acids, cysteine and phenylalanine included. The entry retains the CDR3 DNA only, 45 bases that are in frame from base 1. Each collaborating institution followed its own protocols to collect whole blood in K2EDTA tubes. For TCRbeta analysis, collaborator samples were shipped as frozen whole blood, as isolated PBMCs, or as DNA extracted from either sample type. The immunoSEQ Assay, a bias-controlled multiplex PCR, was used to amplify TCRbeta CDR3 regions from genomic DNA. The published analysis was carried out like this. The number of nucleated cells in each sample was estimated from the amplification of reference gene primers within the assay. To quantify the absolute abundance of each unique TCRbeta CDR3 rearrangement, sequence reads were collapsed and filtered. Productive Simpson clonality was computed per sample as the square root of Simpson's diversity index over productive rearrangements. Not all clones reach the TCRdb copy of this immuneACCESS table, which keeps in-frame sequences only. Checked studies attribute under half of the gap to unresolved V genes and leave the rest unexplained. The V and J calls and clone size come from that table; D and trimming were worked out from the DNA. The table for this sample lists 250,000 to 300,000 clones; about 76% of them were counted only once. Less than 3% of the sample rests with the top ten.

Turning to this clone: Which antigen it targets is not known. Per-base qualities were not stored, and no clone one base away is much larger.

The rearranged segments are TRBV7-2 and TRBJ2-2; 5 matching bases give a weak D call of TRBD2. This TCR derives from a woman in her fifties or sixties with active or convalescent COVID-19. The sequenced material came from peripheral blood. CDR3 region: CASSLAAGNTGELFF. The bases read TGTGCCAGCAGCTTAGCGGCGGGGAACACCGGGGAGCTGTTTTTT.